The sequence of this T cell receptor beta chain was determined in a study of blood T cells in healthy people across ages. This clonotype came up a few times. The antigen is undetermined. Study-wide points: Any conclusive comparison of naive versus antigen-experienced cells was prevented by using unsorted PBMCs.

The authors ran a second PCR of about 7 to 12 cycles using a sample-barcoded 5' primer and a J-beta primer mix. TCRdb analysed the 5' RACE reads with MiXCR anew, one entry per CDR3 protein. Found here are around 800,000 distinct CDR3 sequences, roughly 24% of them singletons; the top ten hold under 3%. Germline CDR1 reads MDHEN; CDR2 reads SYDVKM. This CDR3 comprises 12 residues. Trimming shortened V by 5 bases and J by 8 bases, and 12 bases separated the two germline ends. The same sample was also used in a study of T cells of mothers and their children. From that second work: At a rate of around 1.6 ug per 15 ul, cDNA synthesis received all of the extracted RNA.

The TCR comes from a boy aged 5 to 17 in good health. Sequencing was carried out using blood. The genes are TRBV28 and TRBJ1-2; TRBD1 is a possible D gene (5 bases). The CDR3 coding sequence is TGTGCCAGCAGTGCCCAGGGATGGGGCTACACCTTC. This gives the protein CASSAQGWGYTF.